These 27 T cell receptor beta chains originate from one sample sequenced in a study of OX40 agonist ivuxolimab in advanced cancers. Produced via immunoSEQ multiplex PCR; TCRdb's table is partial and in-frame only. The profile shows tens of thousands of clones, 75% to 80% of them singletons. The source material was CD4+ or CD8+ T cells sorted from blood, sampled in a trial of the OX40 agonist ivuxolimab. Every receptor here comes from an adult with an advanced solid tumor such as melanoma, head and neck, liver or kidney cancer.

The gene calls are TRBV4-1 and TRBJ2-2; TRBD1 might be the D (5 bases). Trimming took 0 bases from V and 6 from J, leaving 23 bases between them. CDR1 and CDR2 from the germline V gene are MGHRA and YSYEKL. This CDR3 spans 19 amino acids. The CDR3 spells CASSQEDQGTLSGAGELFF. The CDR3 bases are TGCGCCAGCAGCCAAGAAGACCAGGGTACTTTGAGTGGGGCCGGGGAGCTGTTTTTT.

The chain carries TRBV10-3 and TRBJ2-5; 9 bases are a match to TRBD2. Germline V gives CDR1 ENHRY, CDR2 SYGVKD. The length of the CDR3 is 15 residues. V lost 7 bases to trimming and J lost 4 bases; unmatched junction nucleotides: 10. DNA of the CDR3: TGTGCCATCAAGGGTAGCGGGAGTGCGGGAGAGACCCAGTACTTC. This encodes CAIKGSGSAGETQYF.

V and J are TRBV4-2 and TRBJ2-1, with TRBD2 matching over 9 bases. Germline values: CDR1 LGHNA, CDR2 YNFKEQ. V gave up 4 bases and J gave up 1 base; unmatched junction bases: 8. The CDR3 consists of 17 residues. The CDR3 loop reads CASSRNSGSESYNEQFF. CDR3 nucleotides: TGTGCCAGCAGCCGAAATAGCGGGAGCGAATCCTACAATGAGCAGTTCTTC.

This sequence joins TRBV14 and TRBJ1-2; D is unclear. CDR3 length: 15 amino acids. The V and J ends lost 0 bases and 4 bases respectively, with 12 bases between them. CDR1 and CDR2 (germline): SGHDN, FVKESK. The chain's CDR3 is CASSQDRQSFYGYTF. The CDR3 DNA is TGTGCCAGCAGCCAAGATCGGCAGTCCTTCTATGGCTACACCTTC. Together with reference TRBV14 and TRBJ1-2, the CDR3 gives the full variable domain: EAGVTQFPSHSVIEKGQTVTLRCDPISGHDNLYWYRRVMGKEIKFLLHFVKESKQDESGMPNNRFLAERTGGTYSTLKVQPAELEDSGVYFCASSQDRQSFYGYTFGSGTRLTVV.

The chain recombines TRBV5-4 with TRBJ1-5, with unresolved D. V lost 0 bases, J lost 9 bases, and 10 bases lay in between. From germline, CDR1 is SGHNT and CDR2 YYREEE (reference sequence). The CDR3 consists of 13 residues. CDR3 amino acids: CASSLVGEGPQHF. The CDR3 nucleotides read TGTGCCAGCAGCTTGGTAGGAGAAGGGCCCCAGCATTTT.

The chain couples TRBV7-2 to TRBJ1-2, with 7 bases lining up with TRBD1. The CDR3 length is 14 residues. After removal of 5 bases from V and 0 bases from J, the junction contained 3 bases not matched to a gene. CDR1 SGHTA and CDR2 FQGNSA come from the germline V gene. CDR3 sequence: CASSRDSANYGYTF. CDR3 nucleotide sequence: TGTGCCAGCAGCCGGGACAGTGCTAACTATGGCTACACCTTC.

The rearrangement uses TRBV5-6 and TRBJ2-6; TRBD2 aligns across 13 bases. Germline assignment: CDR1 SGHDT and CDR2 YYEEEE. The CDR3 contains 19 residues. J was trimmed by 2 bases and V by 0 bases; bases with no gene match: 5. CDR3 DNA: TGTGCCAGCAGCTTGGGGACTAGCGGGAGAAGGGCTGGGGCCAACGTCCTGACTTTC. This translates into CASSLGTSGRRAGANVLTF. Variable domain in full (rest from reference TRBV5-6 and TRBJ2-6): DAGVTQSPTHLIKTRGQQVTLRCSPKSGHDTVSWYQQALGQGPQFIFQYYEEEERQRGNFPDRFSGHQFPNYSSELNVNALLLGDSALYLCASSLGTSGRRAGANVLTFGAGSRLTVL.

This chain connects TRBV29-1 to TRBJ2-5; D is tentatively TRBD1 or TRBD2 (5 bases each). This CDR3 is built from 13 residues. V lost 3 bases and J 4 bases, leaving 12 bases between the germline ends. Germline V gene data show CDR1 as SQVTM and CDR2 as ANQGSEA. The DNA of the CDR3 is TGCAGCGTTGAGACGGGGCCAGGAGAGACCCAGTACTTC. Its protein is CSVETGPGETQYF.

The chain employs TRBV11-2 and TRBJ2-3, with 7 positions matching TRBD1. V was pared by 2 bases and J by 2 bases, with 4 bases of the junction left unmatched. Germline values: CDR1 SGHAT, CDR2 FQNNGV. The CDR3 length is 15 residues. The CDR3 loop is CASSLTGAPTDTQYF. CDR3 DNA sequence: TGTGCCAGCAGCTTAACAGGGGCGCCCACAGATACGCAGTATTTT. The full variable domain, its missing parts supplied by reference TRBV11-2 and TRBJ2-3, is EAGVAQSPRYKIIEKRQSVAFWCNPISGHATLYWYQQILGQGPKLLIQFQNNGVVDDSQLPKDRFSAERLKGVDSTLKIQPAKLEDSAVYLCASSLTGAPTDTQYFGPGTRLTVL.

The CDR3 coding sequence is TGCGCCAGCGGGAGGTCTAGATACAATGAGCAGTTCTTC. Translation: CASGRSRYNEQFF. The chain links TRBV10-2 to TRBJ2-1; tentative D call: TRBD2 (6 bases). Germline V gene sequence: CDR1 WSHSY, CDR2 SAAADI. The V end lost 8 bases, the J end lost 4 bases, and 12 bases lay between the germline ends. The CDR3 sequence is 13 residues long.

V gene TRBV5-4 combines with J gene TRBJ2-5; tentatively, D is TRBD1 (7 bases). Germline values: CDR1 SGHNT, CDR2 YYREEE (reference sequence). This CDR3 comprises 14 residues. Trimming took off 2 bases at V and 5 bases at J, with 13 bases between the two ends. CDR3 nucleotides: TGTGCCAGCAGCTTAGGTGGAGGGGGCGAGACCCAGTACTTC. Translation: CASSLGGGGETQYF.

The rearrangement links TRBV4-2 to TRBJ2-3; no clear D gene. Per germline, CDR1 LGHNA and CDR2 YNFKEQ. V lost 3 bases to trimming and J lost 4 bases, with 8 bases between them. The CDR3 loop spans 13 amino acids. The CDR3 region has the DNA TGTGCCAGCAGCCAGGATGCGGCAGATACGCAGTATTTT. Translated, it gives CASSQDAADTQYF.

This clone was observed a handful of times. The chain employs TRBV6-5 and TRBJ1-4, with D hard to call. The CDR3 runs 14 residues. Trimming cost V 7 bases and J 5 bases, with 14 bases left between them. Germline loops: CDR1 MNHEY, CDR2 SVGAGI. The CDR3 protein is CASKPRRGNEKLFF. CDR3 DNA: TGTGCCAGCAAACCTAGGAGAGGGAATGAAAAACTGTTTTTT.

This clone appeared a single time. CDR3 residues: CASSVDGAYEQYF. DNA for the CDR3: TGTGCCAGCAGCGTGGACGGGGCCTACGAGCAGTACTTC. The V gene is TRBV7-2, the J gene TRBJ2-7; a weak D match, TRBD2 (5 bases). Germline V gene sequence: CDR1 SGHTA, CDR2 FQGNSA. CDR3 size: 13 residues. V was pared by 5 bases and J by 2 bases, with 10 bases between.

The chain couples TRBV7-2 to TRBJ2-1; TRBD1 aligns across 7 bases. The CDR3 spans 16 residues. V was pared by 4 bases and J by 0 bases, with 6 bases of the junction left unmatched. Germline V gene data show CDR1 as SGHTA and CDR2 as FQGNSA. The DNA of the CDR3 is TGTGCCAGCAGCTGGACAGGCACTCCCTCCTACAATGAGCAGTTCTTC. Amino acid sequence: CASSWTGTPSYNEQFF.

The rearrangement links TRBV30 to TRBJ1-4, with D unclear. Per the germline V gene, CDR1 is GTSNPN and CDR2 is SVGIG (reference sequence). The V and J ends lost 3 bases and 7 bases respectively, with 12 bases between them. This CDR3 has 13 residues. CDR3 amino acids: CAWSSAIGEKLFF. The DNA of the CDR3 is TGTGCCTGGAGCTCTGCAATCGGTGAAAAACTGTTTTTT.

The chain carries TRBV4-3 and TRBJ2-2; possibly TRBD1 or TRBD2 for D (5 bases each). The CDR3 has 15 residues. Germline V gene data show CDR1 as LGHNA and CDR2 as YSLEER. V gave up 1 base and J gave up 3 bases, with 9 bases separating them. This CDR3 reads CASSQGGIYTGELFF. The CDR3 DNA follows: TGCGCCAGCAGCCAAGGGGGGATCTACACCGGGGAGCTGTTTTTT.

A word on this clone: Other DNA sequences in the sample encode the same CDR3. The chain carries TRBV5-1 and TRBJ1-1; 7 bases match TRBD1. The V segment lost 0 bases and the J segment 0 bases; nucleotides outside the gene matches: 2. CDR3 length equals 15 residues. Per germline, CDR1 SGHRS and CDR2 YFSETQ. The CDR3 region has the DNA TGCGCCAGCAGCTTGGGACAGGGTATGAACACTGAAGCTTTCTTT. Translated: CASSLGQGMNTEAFF.

V is TRBV7-2 and J is TRBJ1-2, with 11 bases matching TRBD1. Looked up from germline, CDR1 is SGHTA and CDR2 is FQGNSA. This CDR3 has 15 residues. V shed 7 bases, J shed 4 bases, and the junction held 8 bases outside the gene matches. CDR3 bases: TGTGCCAGCACCGTACCGGGACAGGGGGTCTATGGCTACACCTTC. Its protein is CASTVPGQGVYGYTF.

Notes on this clone: At the DNA level, this CDR3 is encoded by other sequences in the same sample as well. The chain couples TRBV7-6 to TRBJ1-1, with D unclear. The germline gives CDR1 SGHVS, CDR2 FNYEAQ. Trimming cost V 1 base and J 1 base, with 7 bases left between them. CDR3 length equals 14 residues. The CDR3 region has the DNA TGTGCCAGCAGCTTAGAGGAAACGAACACTGAAGCTTTCTTT. It codes for CASSLEETNTEAFF. The full variable domain, in which reference TRBV7-6 and TRBJ1-1 provide the parts outside the CDR3, is GAGVSQSPRYKVTKRGQDVALRCDPISGHVSLYWYRQALGQGPEFLTYFNYEAQQDKSGLPNDRFSAERPEGSISTLTIQRTEQRDSAMYRCASSLEETNTEAFFGQGTRLTVV.

V gene TRBV27 combines with J gene TRBJ2-7, with TRBD1 matching over 10 bases. The V and J ends lost 7 bases and 4 bases, in that order; junction bases with no gene match: 13. This CDR3 has 16 residues. From germline, CDR1 is MNHEY and CDR2 SMNVEV (reference sequence). The CDR3 loop reads CASKPGQGEIPYEQYF. The CDR3 DNA reads as TGTGCCAGCAAGCCCGGACAGGGGGAGATCCCTTACGAGCAGTACTTC.

The rearrangement uses TRBV28 and TRBJ1-1; TRBD1 aligns across 9 bases. This CDR3 contains 14 residues. With V trimmed by 3 bases and J by 4 bases, 3 bases remained unmatched. Germline V CDR1 and CDR2: MDHEN, SYDVKM. The CDR3 bases are TGTGCCAGCAGTTTGGACAGGGGTTCCACTGAAGCTTTCTTT. Protein sequence: CASSLDRGSTEAFF.

V is TRBV7-3 and J is TRBJ2-3; D not certain. V lost 3 bases and J 2 bases, leaving 6 bases between the germline ends. From germline, CDR1 is SGHTA and CDR2 FQGTGA. The CDR3 spans 13 residues. The CDR3 DNA sequence: TGTGCCAGCAGCTTGCCCTCCACAGATACGCAGTATTTT. This sequence encodes CASSLPSTDTQYF. Full variable domain (rest looked up from reference TRBV7-3 and TRBJ2-3): GAGVSQTPSNKVTEKGKYVELRCDPISGHTALYWYRQSLGQGPEFLIYFQGTGAADDSGLPNDRFFAVRPEGSVSTLKIQRTERGDSAVYLCASSLPSTDTQYFGPGTRLTVL.

The chain combines TRBV5-4 with TRBJ1-2; maybe TRBD1 (6 bases). The CDR3 covers 16 residues. Germline V gene lookup returns CDR1 SGHNT and CDR2 YYREEE (reference sequence). The ends were cut back, 1 base at V and 8 bases at J, with 21 bases in the middle. The CDR3 loop is CASSLLPGGYPGGYTF. CDR3 sequence (DNA): TGTGCCAGCAGCTTGCTTCCCGGGGGCTACCCCGGGGGCTACACCTTC.

The chain employs TRBV7-2 and TRBJ2-1, with D perhaps assigned TRBD1 or TRBD2 (5 bases each). With 5 bases removed from V and 6 bases from J, the gap between germline ends came to 14 bases. The CDR3 runs 14 residues. The germline gives CDR1 SGHTA, CDR2 FQGNSA. CDR3 coding DNA: TGTGCCAGCAGCCATCCAGGGACCCCCAATGAGCAGTTCTTC. This encodes CASSHPGTPNEQFF.

This rearrangement joins TRBV28 to TRBJ2-1; no reliable D call. Trimming cost V 8 bases and J 9 bases, with 11 bases left between them. This CDR3 is 11 amino acids long. Germline CDR1 and CDR2: MDHEN and SYDVKM. CDR3 loop: CASERLGEQFF. Written as DNA, the CDR3 is TGTGCCAGCGAGAGGTTGGGTGAGCAGTTCTTC. The full variable domain, with the rest looked up from reference TRBV28 and TRBJ2-1, is DVKVTQSSRYLVKRTGEKVFLECVQDMDHENMFWYRQDPGLGLRLIYFSYDVKMKEKGDIPEGYSVSREKKERFSLILESASTNQTSMYLCASERLGEQFFGPGTRLTVL.

The chain has TRBV10-3 and TRBJ1-5; weak D call: TRBD1 (6 bases). Germline V gene lookup returns CDR1 ENHRY and CDR2 SYGVKD. V dropped 10 bases and J dropped 1 base, with 11 bases sitting between them. This CDR3 comprises 13 residues. CDR3 in amino acids: CASRQASNQPQHF. CDR3 coding DNA: TGTGCCAGCAGACAGGCAAGCAATCAGCCCCAGCATTTT.